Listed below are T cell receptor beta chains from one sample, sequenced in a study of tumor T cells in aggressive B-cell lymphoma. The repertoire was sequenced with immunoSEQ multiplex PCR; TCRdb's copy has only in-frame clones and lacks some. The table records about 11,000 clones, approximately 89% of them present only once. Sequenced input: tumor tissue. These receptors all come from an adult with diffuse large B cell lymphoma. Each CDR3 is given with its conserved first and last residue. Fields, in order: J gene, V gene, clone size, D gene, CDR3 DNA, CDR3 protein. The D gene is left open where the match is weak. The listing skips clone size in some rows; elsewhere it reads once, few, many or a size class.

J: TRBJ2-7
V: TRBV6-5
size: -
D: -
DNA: TGTGCCAGCAGTTACCTTACCCAGGGGGGCTACGAGCAGTACTTC
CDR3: CASSYLTQGGYEQYF

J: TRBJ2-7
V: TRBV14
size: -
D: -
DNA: TGTGCCAGCAGCCAAGATTGGGCAGGGGACGAGCAGTACTTC
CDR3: CASSQDWAGDEQYF

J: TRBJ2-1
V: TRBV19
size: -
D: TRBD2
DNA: TGTGCCAGTAAGGGGTTGGTAGCGGGAGACAATGAGCAGTTCTTC
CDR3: CASKGLVAGDNEQFF

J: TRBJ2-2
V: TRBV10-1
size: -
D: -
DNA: TGCGCCAGCAGTGAAGGGTTGGGGGCAACGAACACCGGGGAGCTGTTTTTT
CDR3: CASSEGLGATNTGELFF

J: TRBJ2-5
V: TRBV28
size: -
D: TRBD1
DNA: TGTGCCAGCAACCACCGGACAGGGGGAGCGGAGACCCAGTACTTC
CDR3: CASNHRTGGAETQYF

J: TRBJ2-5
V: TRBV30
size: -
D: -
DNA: TGTGCCTGGAGTGTACTACAGGGAGAGACCCAGTACTTC
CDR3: CAWSVLQGETQYF

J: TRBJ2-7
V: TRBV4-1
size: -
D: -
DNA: TGCGCCAGCAGCCAGATACAACAGGGCTACGAGCAGTACTTC
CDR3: CASSQIQQGYEQYF

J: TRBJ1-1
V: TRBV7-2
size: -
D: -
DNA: TGTGCCAGCAGTTTGGTCCCCACTTCAGCTTTCTTT
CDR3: CASSLVPTSAFF

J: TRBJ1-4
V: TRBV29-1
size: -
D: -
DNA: TGCAGCGTTTCCGGGATGAATGAAAAACTGTTTTTT
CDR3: CSVSGMNEKLFF

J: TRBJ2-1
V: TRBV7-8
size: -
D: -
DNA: TGTGCCAGCAGACCGGACAGCAAGAGCGGCAATGAGCAGTTCTTC
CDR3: CASRPDSKSGNEQFF

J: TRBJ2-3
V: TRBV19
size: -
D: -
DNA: TGTGCCAGTAGCCCTTTAAAATATAGCACAGATACGCAGTATTTT
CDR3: CASSPLKYSTDTQYF

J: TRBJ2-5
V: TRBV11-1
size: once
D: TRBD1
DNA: TGTGCCAGCAGCCGAGGGGGCCCCCAAGAGACCCAGTACTTC
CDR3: CASSRGGPQETQYF